This is a list of T cell receptor beta chains from one sample in a study of T cells in localized non-small cell lung cancer. Assay used: immunoSEQ multiplex PCR; TCRdb lists only in-frame clones, some missing. The repertoire holds roughly 1,800 clones, roughly 29% seen once, with 15% in the top ten. Sequencing used lung tumor tissue, obtained before any cancer treatment. All receptors come from a woman aged 35-70 years with stage I lung adenocarcinoma. Each CDR3 is given with its conserved first and last residue.

V gene: TRBV6-8; J gene: TRBJ1-5; CDR3 protein: CAISPGEGRSFGNQPQHF
V gene: TRBV12-5; J gene: TRBJ2-1; CDR3 protein: CASGLGTGGSRNEQFF
V gene: TRBV19; J gene: TRBJ1-5; CDR3 protein: CASSEGSWGTGGLGQPQHF
V gene: TRBV30; J gene: TRBJ2-3; CDR3 protein: CAWSVRFSDTQYF
V gene: TRBV29-1; J gene: TRBJ1-2; CDR3 protein: CSVEGKGQGVNYGYTF
V gene: TRBV11-3; J gene: TRBJ1-3; CDR3 protein: CASSLVGRGAGNTIYF
V gene: TRBV9; J gene: TRBJ2-5; CDR3 protein: CASSRDRGFETQYF
V gene: TRBV18; J gene: TRBJ1-2; CDR3 protein: CASSPGPALYGYTF
V gene: TRBV9; J gene: TRBJ2-7; CDR3 protein: CASSPIEFGYEQYF
V gene: TRBV29-1; J gene: TRBJ2-2; CDR3 protein: CSGRTGGDTGELFF
V gene: TRBV6-8; J gene: TRBJ2-7; CDR3 protein: CASSRPQGGREEGEQYF
V gene: TRBV4-1; J gene: TRBJ1-5; CDR3 protein: CASSQGGGGNQPQHF
V gene: TRBV11-3; J gene: TRBJ1-2; CDR3 protein: CASSDRNANYGYTF
V gene: TRBV1; J gene: TRBJ1-4; CDR3 protein: CASSQSTDGEKLFF
V gene: TRBV29-1; J gene: TRBJ1-2; CDR3 protein: CSYGGANYGYTF
V gene: TRBV19; J gene: TRBJ1-5; CDR3 protein: CASSIGRQGGQPQHF
V gene: TRBV28; J gene: TRBJ2-6; CDR3 protein: CASSFPLRSGANVLTF
V gene: TRBV19; J gene: TRBJ2-1; CDR3 protein: CASSTDYDNEQFF
V gene: TRBV30; J gene: TRBJ1-2; CDR3 protein: CAWAGTARASGYTF
V gene: TRBV6-8; J gene: TRBJ1-6; CDR3 protein: CASSPTVYDNSPLHF
V gene: TRBV25-1; J gene: TRBJ1-6; CDR3 protein: CASSSGTYNSPLHF
V gene: TRBV19; J gene: TRBJ1-4; CDR3 protein: CASSDQGGGNEKLFF
V gene: TRBV6-7; J gene: TRBJ1-4; CDR3 protein: CASSRAGLSNEKLFF
V gene: TRBV11-3; J gene: TRBJ2-4; CDR3 protein: CASSTSGGGNIQYF
V gene: TRBV11-3; J gene: TRBJ2-5; CDR3 protein: CASSLDRAGQRETQYF
V gene: TRBV6-8; J gene: TRBJ2-7; CDR3 protein: CASSYAGQQTYEQYF
V gene: TRBV7-5; J gene: TRBJ2-1; CDR3 protein: CASSLEWAGGYNEQFF
V gene: TRBV28; J gene: TRBJ1-1; CDR3 protein: CATRRGTMGIDTEAFF